This TCR beta chain was obtained from a study of cytomegalovirus exposure and HLA in healthy donors. 60 Vbeta and 13 Jbeta primers were used in PCR. The method was immunoSEQ multiplex PCR; TCRdb's version includes in-frame clones alone and lacks a portion of them. This table has 200,000 or so clones, more than 70% appearing once. The TCR originated in a human donor in good health. The specimen sequenced was PBMCs.

Written as DNA, the CDR3 is TGTGCCAGCAGTTATGACAGGCCAGACCAGGCCCAGCATTTT. Translated, it gives CASSYDRPDQAQHF. The chain carries TRBV6-6 and TRBJ1-5; tentative D call: TRBD1 (6 bases). This CDR3 comprises 14 residues. The germline V gene encodes CDR1 MNHNY and CDR2 SVGAGI (reference sequence). Trimming shortened V by 3 bases and J by 11 bases, and 17 bases separated the two germline ends.